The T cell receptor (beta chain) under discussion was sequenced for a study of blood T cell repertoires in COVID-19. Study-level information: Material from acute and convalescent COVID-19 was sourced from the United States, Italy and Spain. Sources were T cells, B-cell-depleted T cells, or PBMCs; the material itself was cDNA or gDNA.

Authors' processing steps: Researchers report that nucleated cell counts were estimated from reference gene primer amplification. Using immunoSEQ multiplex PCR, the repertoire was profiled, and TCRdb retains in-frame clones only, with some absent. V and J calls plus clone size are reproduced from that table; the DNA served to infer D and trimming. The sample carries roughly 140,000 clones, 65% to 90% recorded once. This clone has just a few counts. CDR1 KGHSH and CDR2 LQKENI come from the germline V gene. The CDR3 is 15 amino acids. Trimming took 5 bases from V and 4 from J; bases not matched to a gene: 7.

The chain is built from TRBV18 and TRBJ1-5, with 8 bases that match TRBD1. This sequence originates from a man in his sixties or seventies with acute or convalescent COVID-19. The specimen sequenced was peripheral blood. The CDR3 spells CASSSSGTGNQPQHF. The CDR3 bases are TGTGCCAGCTCATCTTCCGGGACAGGTAATCAGCCCCAGCATTTT.